This TCR beta chain was recovered during a study of radiation and T cells in renal cell carcinoma. Whole-study findings and limits: No pretreatment tumor biopsies were available for baseline clonotypes.

Time point given: blood 4 weeks post-SBRT, at nephrectomy. Treatment indicated: 15 Gy SBRT to primary tumor, nephrectomy 4 weeks later. Nephrectomy followed 15 Gy stereotactic body radiation by 4 weeks. After SBRT, blood was collected at 2 and 4 weeks, plus baseline. The patient's renal cell carcinoma had clear cell pathology. On this clone: Its antigen is still unknown.

This CDR3 region has 15 residues. With 4 bases removed from V and 5 bases from J, the gap between germline ends came to 14 bases. Looked up from germline, CDR1 is LGHNA and CDR2 is YSLEER. Libraries were prepared by immunoSEQ multiplex PCR; TCRdb keeps only in-frame clonotypes and omits some of them. The sample lists approximately 85,000 clones, approximately 90% seen once, with approximately 6.2% in the top ten. The TCR was taken from a woman aged 65 to 85 with renal cell carcinoma. The starting material was blood, obtained from a patient whose treatment included radiotherapy and nephrectomy. The chain employs TRBV4-3 and TRBJ1-4; D gene unclear. CDR3 in DNA: TGCGCCAGCAGCCCCGGACCGCCCGGGAATGAAAAACTGTTTTTT. Protein: CASSPGPPGNEKLFF.